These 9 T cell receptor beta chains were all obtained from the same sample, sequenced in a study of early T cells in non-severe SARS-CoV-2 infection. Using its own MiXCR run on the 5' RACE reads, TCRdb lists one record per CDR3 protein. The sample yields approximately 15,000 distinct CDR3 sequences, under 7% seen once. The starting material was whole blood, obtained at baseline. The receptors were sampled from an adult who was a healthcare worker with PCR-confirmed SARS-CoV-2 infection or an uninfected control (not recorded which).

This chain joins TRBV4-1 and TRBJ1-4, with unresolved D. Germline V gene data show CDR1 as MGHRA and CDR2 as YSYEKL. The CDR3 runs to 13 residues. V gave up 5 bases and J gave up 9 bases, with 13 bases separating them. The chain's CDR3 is CASSYPRAQKLFF. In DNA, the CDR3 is TGCGCCAGCAGCTACCCAAGGGCCCAAAAACTGTTTTTT.

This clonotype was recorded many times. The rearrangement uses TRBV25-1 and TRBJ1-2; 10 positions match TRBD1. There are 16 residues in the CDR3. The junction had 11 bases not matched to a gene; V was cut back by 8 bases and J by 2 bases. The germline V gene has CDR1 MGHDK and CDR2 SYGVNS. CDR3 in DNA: TGTGCCAGCCGACCCGGGACAGGGGTCAACAACTATGGCTACACCTTC. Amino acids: CASRPGTGVNNYGYTF.

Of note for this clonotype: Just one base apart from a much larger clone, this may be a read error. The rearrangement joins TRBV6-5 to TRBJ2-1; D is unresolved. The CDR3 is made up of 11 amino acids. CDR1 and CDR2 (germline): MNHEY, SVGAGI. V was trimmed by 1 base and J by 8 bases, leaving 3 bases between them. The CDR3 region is CASSYLDEQFF. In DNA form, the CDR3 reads TGTGCCAGCAGTTACTTGGATGAGCAGTTCTTC.

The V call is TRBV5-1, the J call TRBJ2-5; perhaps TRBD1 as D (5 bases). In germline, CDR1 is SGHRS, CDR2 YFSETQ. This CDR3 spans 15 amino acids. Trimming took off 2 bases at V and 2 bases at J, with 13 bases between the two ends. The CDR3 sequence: CASSLETAPQETQYF. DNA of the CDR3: TGCGCCAGCAGCTTAGAGACAGCGCCACAAGAGACCCAGTACTTC.

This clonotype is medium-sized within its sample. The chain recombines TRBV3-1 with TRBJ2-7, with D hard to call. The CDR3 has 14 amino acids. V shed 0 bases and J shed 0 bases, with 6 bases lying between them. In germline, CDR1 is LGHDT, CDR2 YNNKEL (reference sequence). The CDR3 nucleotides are TGTGCCAGCAGCCAAGATCGCTTCTCCTACGAGCAGTACTTC. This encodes CASSQDRFSYEQYF.

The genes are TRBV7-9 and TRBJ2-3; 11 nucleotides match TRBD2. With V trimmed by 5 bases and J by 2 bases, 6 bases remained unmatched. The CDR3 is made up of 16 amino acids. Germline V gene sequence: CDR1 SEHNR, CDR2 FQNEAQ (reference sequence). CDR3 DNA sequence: TGTGCCAGCAGCCCGGGACTAGCGGACCCCACAGATACGCAGTATTTT. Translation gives CASSPGLADPTDTQYF.

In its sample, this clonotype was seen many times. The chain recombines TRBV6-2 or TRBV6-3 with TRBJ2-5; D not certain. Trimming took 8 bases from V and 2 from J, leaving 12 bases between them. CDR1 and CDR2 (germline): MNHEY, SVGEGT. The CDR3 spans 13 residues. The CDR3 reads CASGRRVQETQYF. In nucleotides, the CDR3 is TGTGCCAGCGGACGTAGAGTTCAAGAGACCCAGTACTTC.

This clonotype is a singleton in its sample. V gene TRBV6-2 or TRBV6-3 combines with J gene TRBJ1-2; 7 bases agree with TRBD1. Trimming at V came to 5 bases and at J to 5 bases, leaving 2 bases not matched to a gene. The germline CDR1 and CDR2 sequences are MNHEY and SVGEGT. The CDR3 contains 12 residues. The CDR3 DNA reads TGTGCCAGCAGTACAGGGGTATATGGCTACACCTTC. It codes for CASSTGVYGYTF.

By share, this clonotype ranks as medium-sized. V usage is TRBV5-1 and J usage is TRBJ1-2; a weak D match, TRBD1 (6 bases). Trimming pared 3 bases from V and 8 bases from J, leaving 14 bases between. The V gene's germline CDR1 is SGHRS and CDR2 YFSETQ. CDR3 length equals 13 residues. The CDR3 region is CASSWGQGEGYTF. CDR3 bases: TGCGCCAGCAGCTGGGGGCAGGGAGAGGGCTACACCTTC.